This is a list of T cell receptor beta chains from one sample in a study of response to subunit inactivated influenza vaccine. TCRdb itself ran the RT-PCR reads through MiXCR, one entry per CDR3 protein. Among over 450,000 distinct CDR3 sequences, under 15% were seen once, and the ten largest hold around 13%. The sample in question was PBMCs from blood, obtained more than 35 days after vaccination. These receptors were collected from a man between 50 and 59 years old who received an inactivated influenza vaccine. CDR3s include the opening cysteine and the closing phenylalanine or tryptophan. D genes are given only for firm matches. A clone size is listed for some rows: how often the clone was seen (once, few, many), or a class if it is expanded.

TGTGCCAGCAGTTTCCGGACGCGTCCCGGGGAGCTGTTTTTT	CASSFRTRPGELFF	-	TRBV6-5	few	TRBJ2-2
TGTGCCAGCAGCGCTAGCGGGAGCGCCTCGAATGAGCAGTTCTTC	CASSASGSASNEQFF	TRBD2	TRBV7-3	-	TRBJ2-1
TGTGCCAGCAGCCAAGCCCCCCAGGGGAGGTTTAGTGGCTACGAGCAGTACTTC	CASSQAPQGRFSGYEQYF	-	TRBV14	once	TRBJ2-7
TGTGCCAGCAGTGCGACGGGGGGATCAAACATTCAGTACTTC	CASSATGGSNIQYF	TRBD2	TRBV12-3/TRBV12-4	many	TRBJ2-4
TGTGCCATCAGTGAGTTTGCAGGAACGAACACTGAAGCTTTCTTT	CAISEFAGTNTEAFF	-	TRBV10-3	-	TRBJ1-1
TGCGCCAGCAGCTCCGAGACCGAGGGATGGGGGGAGCTGTTTTTT	CASSSETEGWGELFF	-	TRBV4-1	-	TRBJ2-2
TGCAGTGCTGGCCGGGATCACCCTTACAATGAGCAGTTCTTC	CSAGRDHPYNEQFF	-	TRBV20-1	few	TRBJ2-1
TGCGCCAGCAGCACCGGGACAGGAGCGTTGGGTGAGCAGTTCTTC	CASSTGTGALGEQFF	TRBD1	TRBV5-1	few	TRBJ2-1
TGCAGTGCTAGTCGGGTACGCTCCTACGAGCAGTACTTC	CSASRVRSYEQYF	-	TRBV20-1	-	TRBJ2-7
TGTGCCACCAGTGCCAGGGGAAGCTCCTACAATGAGCAGTTCTTC	CATSARGSSYNEQFF	-	TRBV24-1	few	TRBJ2-1
TGTGCCAGCAGTTACGCGGTAACTGAAGCTTTCTTT	CASSYAVTEAFF	-	TRBV6-2/TRBV6-3	-	TRBJ1-1
TGCAGTGCTACATTGACAGGGGGCATAGAGACCCAGTACTTC	CSATLTGGIETQYF	TRBD1	TRBV20-1	-	TRBJ2-5
TGTGCCAGCAGACTTCTGGGACTAGCGGGGACAGATACGCAGTATTTT	CASRLLGLAGTDTQYF	TRBD2	TRBV27	many	TRBJ2-3
TGTGCCACCAGCAGAGAAGGGGTAGGGCAAGAGACCCAGTGCTTC	CATSREGVGQETQCF	-	TRBV15	-	TRBJ2-5
TGTGCCAGCAGCAACCCTGACTGGACAGGGACAACCTACGAGCAGTACTTC	CASSNPDWTGTTYEQYF	TRBD1	TRBV11-2	-	TRBJ2-7
TGTGCCAGCAGTTACTCCCGCTTTGGAGGGGCTAATGAAAAACTGTTTTTT	CASSYSRFGGANEKLFF	-	TRBV6-5	-	TRBJ1-4
TGTGCCAGCAGTGAATTTCAAGGAGTTAATGAAAAACTGTTTTTT	CASSEFQGVNEKLFF	-	TRBV25-1	-	TRBJ1-4
TGTGCCACCAGCAGAGATAGTGGACTAGGCACAGATACGCAGTATTTT	CATSRDSGLGTDTQYF	TRBD2	TRBV15	few	TRBJ2-3
TGTGCCAGCAGCTTAGGCTGGTATGGGACAGGGGAGGATGAGCAGTTCTTC	CASSLGWYGTGEDEQFF	TRBD1	TRBV7-2	-	TRBJ2-1
TGTGCCAGCAGCTTTCTCGGGGGGGGATGGGAGCAGTTCTTC	CASSFLGGGWEQFF	TRBD2	TRBV7-2	-	TRBJ2-1
TGCAGCGTTGAATTGGACAGGGAGACCTACGAGCAGTACTTC	CSVELDRETYEQYF	TRBD1	TRBV29-1	-	TRBJ2-7
TGTGCCAGCTCACCAATGGACAGCTCGAACACCGGGGAGCTGTTTTTT	CASSPMDSSNTGELFF	-	TRBV18	many	TRBJ2-2
TGTGCCAGCAGTTACTCGCTAACGGGGATTACCTACGAGCAGTACTTC	CASSYSLTGITYEQYF	-	TRBV6-2/TRBV6-3	few	TRBJ2-7
TGCGCCAGCAGCCCCGGAGTGGCGCTTGGCTCCTACGAGCAGTACTTC	CASSPGVALGSYEQYF	-	TRBV4-3	-	TRBJ2-7
TGCAGTGCTAGGCAACGGCAGAAGTACGAGCAGTACTTC	CSARQRQKYEQYF	-	TRBV20-1	-	TRBJ2-7
TGCGCCAGCAGCGACAACAGCGGACGAGGGGAGACCCAGTACTTC	CASSDNSGRGETQYF	-	TRBV4-1	few	TRBJ2-5
TGTGCCAGCACTACAGGGGGGAACTCACCCCTCCACTTT	CASTTGGNSPLHF	TRBD1	TRBV28	few	TRBJ1-6
TGTGCCAGCAGCTTAGCCGGGACTGGAACCTACGAGCAGTACTTC	CASSLAGTGTYEQYF	-	TRBV7-2	many	TRBJ2-7
TGCGCCAGCAGCCAAGATCACAGGGGGGGAGTCGCCTACAATGAGCAGTTCTTC	CASSQDHRGGVAYNEQFF	-	TRBV4-1	many	TRBJ2-1
TGTGCCAGCAGATCGGATTGGGCAGGGGGCGAGGGAAGTTACCAGCCCCAGCATTTT	CASRSDWAGGEGSYQPQHF	TRBD1	TRBV6-2/TRBV6-3	few	TRBJ1-5
TGCAGCGTTGGACAGGGCCAAAGGGTGGGCTACAATGAGCAGTTCTTC	CSVGQGQRVGYNEQFF	TRBD1	TRBV29-1	few	TRBJ2-1
TGCGTCAGCAGCTTGGAAGGCAGTGATAACACTGAAGCTTTCTTT	CVSSLEGSDNTEAFF	-	TRBV5-1	few	TRBJ1-1
TGCGCCAGCAGCTTGTCGGCTAGCGGGGAGACCCAGTACTTC	CASSLSASGETQYF	TRBD2	TRBV5-1	few	TRBJ2-5
TGTGCCAGCAGCCCCGCCCTTTTTAGCCAGGACACCGGGGAGCTGTTTTTT	CASSPALFSQDTGELFF	-	TRBV12-3/TRBV12-4	many	TRBJ2-2
TGTGCCAGCAGCTTGAAGGGCTCTGGAAACACCATATATTTT	CASSLKGSGNTIYF	-	TRBV5-6	few	TRBJ1-3
TGTGCCAGCAGTTCCCAGCAGGGGAACACTGAAGCTTTCTTT	CASSSQQGNTEAFF	-	TRBV12-3/TRBV12-4	few	TRBJ1-1
TGTGCCAGCAGCGTACGTTCTAGCGGGTTATACAATGAGCAGTTCTTC	CASSVRSSGLYNEQFF	TRBD2	TRBV9	-	TRBJ2-1
TGTGCCAGCAGCTTTATCGGGACAGGGGATCGTGAAAAACTGTTTTTT	CASSFIGTGDREKLFF	TRBD1	TRBV7-9	-	TRBJ1-4